This paragraph reports one T cell receptor (beta chain). In this sample, this clone turned up a few times. What this receptor recognizes is not known. Per-base qualities were not stored, and no clone one base away is much larger. The cohort comprised some 700 healthy bone marrow donors. Cohort members were all nominally healthy when sampled, although unrecorded immune exposures were likely present. The donor tested CMV seropositive, placing the donor among the approximately 310 seropositive members of the cohort. A peripheral blood sample was collected from each donor, and TCR beta sequencing was performed on peripheral blood mononuclear cells. The Qiagen DNeasy Blood Extraction Kit was used to extract genomic DNA from the blood cell samples. This sample stems from a study of cytomegalovirus exposure and HLA in healthy donors (dated by TCRdb to between 2016 and 2019). In terms of the full investigation: In an earlier analysis of some 550 of the donors, roughly 300 Gb of sequence data and some 120 million unique TCR beta sequences from 180 million or so T cells were reported. About 280 gigabases of sequencing data and about 92 million unique TCR sequences made up an early release that covered fewer than 650 HLA-typed donors. Among the roughly 390 genotyped donors, around 79% belonged to the genetic ancestry cluster associated with self-reported Caucasian donors. The study aimed to test whether cataloging public T cell receptors could reveal signatures of past pathogen exposure. Using immunosequencing, the study profiled T cell repertoires from approximately 700 subjects and related those repertoires to cytomegalovirus serostatus. Besides the first cohort of 666 subjects, a separate validation cohort made up of roughly 130 different subjects was used. High-throughput TCR immunosequencing, statistical association of individual TCRs with disease status, and machine learning were combined to predict cytomegalovirus infection status. In a later analysis, previously published TCR beta repertoires from 550 to 700 donors were re-analyzed and high-resolution HLA genotyping was added so that TCR occurrence patterns could be studied. Rather than using new phenotypic data, the later analysis identified candidate immune exposures from TCR beta sequences and from how often those sequences occurred across donors. To decide whether each TCR beta V gene segment behaved as functional or pseudogenic, an earlier analysis of approximately 590 of the donors relied on high-throughput TCR beta sequencing. Donor age, sex, ethnicity and CMV serostatus were compiled together with the repertoire data. A later genetic analysis took genome-wide SNP genotypes for about 60% of the roughly 670 donors and used that subset as a discovery cohort. Every repertoire in the discovery cohort had been generated on one and the same sequencing platform. HLA typing included class I and class II loci at four-digit resolution. The number of donors typed differed by locus, with about 629-630 for A, B, C, DRB1 and DQB1, around 500 for DQA1, under 610 for DPA1, and 450 to 480 for DPB1. Roughly five DR-DQ haplotypes were handled as single units for association and clustering because linkage in the cohort was strong. On average, roughly 250,000 unique TCR beta nucleotide sequences were sequenced per donor among 398 genotyped donors of the cohort, with roughly a sixth of those sequences being non-productive.

Library prep was done by the immunoSEQ multiplex PCR assay. For the multiplex PCR, a mixture combining 60 forward primers for TCR Vbeta segments and 13 reverse primers for TCR Jbeta segments was used. The CDR3 region of rearranged TCR beta genes was amplified from genomic DNA with a multiplex PCR assay. On the Illumina HiSeq System, the amplified TCR beta libraries were sequenced as 87-base-pair reads. Turning to the authors' computational methods: Across the 700 or so repertoires, a later analysis counted roughly 84 million unique TCR beta chains, roughly 11 million of which were shared by at least two donors. Raw reads were error-corrected and collapsed into unique sequences by a nearest-neighbor algorithm in which closely related sequences were merged to remove PCR and sequencing errors. V, D and J gene segments were assigned by aligning CDR3 sequences to IMGT reference sequences. For a sequence to be retained, a match of at least six nucleotides was required to both a V gene segment and a J gene segment. Rearrangements were classified as productive when the CDR3 lacked stop codons and remained in frame with V and J, and all other rearrangements were classified as non-productive. Following IMGT convention, CDR3 was defined as the stretch from the second conserved V-encoded cysteine up to the conserved J-encoded phenylalanine. The earlier analysis of about 610 of the donors excluded any sequence lacking an unambiguous match to a single V gene segment. In an earlier analysis of around 600 of the donors, V segments were called functional above 56.7% productive rearrangements and were called segregating when the between-donor standard deviation exceeded 5%. A statistical classification framework was built to diagnose cytomegalovirus status from the catalog of TCR beta chain sequences. In a later analysis, V and J genes were assigned by comparing TCR nucleotide sequences against IMGT/GENE-DB human TR gene sequences. Using the TCRdist pipeline, a later analysis assigned CDR3 sequences along with most-parsimonious VDJ recombination scenarios. In a later analysis, each TCR beta chain was defined by its CDR3 amino acid sequence together with its V-gene family, and reads lacking a unique V-gene family were excluded. To address suspected cross-contamination and a sequencing artifact, a later analysis removed approximately 600 highly shared, low-generation-probability nucleotide sequences. In a later analysis, a clonal expansion index for each public chain was calculated from normalized within-repertoire ranks of inferred template counts. In a later analysis, generation probabilities were computed with a VDJ recombination model fitted to out-of-frame rearrangements, and the resulting probabilities were checked against IGoR. In a later analysis, hypergeometric tests were used to score TCR-TCR, TCR-HLA and TCR-CMV co-occurrence, with a repertoire-size bias correction applied to TCR pairs. False discovery rates were estimated in a later analysis by permuting HLA or CMV assignments 20 times. In a later analysis, co-occurring TCRs were grouped with DBSCAN, and TCRdist sequence similarity was added when clustering was performed within HLA-allele-positive subsets. Repertoires with fewer than 30,000 or more than 120,000 public chains, plus five repertoires with anomalous nucleotide sharing, were excluded from co-occurrence clustering. The clones in this table, taken by TCRdb from immuneACCESS, are in-frame only. Not every clone is retained; where verified, under half of the shortfall comes from an unresolved V gene, and the cause of the rest is unknown. That table gives V, J and clone size, and the DNA gave D and trimming. The sample has about 160,000 clones on record, 60% to 80% of them singletons. Jointly, the top ten make up 2.6% of the sample.

The full study reports these points: Across donors, most TCR sequences were observed very rarely, whereas some public TCRs were present in many individuals. In an earlier analysis of about 600 of the donors, most TCR beta V segments appeared in productive rearrangements about 90% or about 30% of the time, broadly matching IMGT annotations. HLA typing was unavailable for some donors at each locus, so association tests used only the typed subset. In a later analysis, some 17,000 TCR beta sequences were associated with specific HLA alleles at a false discovery rate of 0.05. The authors suggested that the approach could potentially be extended to other disease states and immunological phenotypes. Because counts were too low, 15 to 20 rarely observed V segments, including chromosome 9 orphons, were left out of the earlier analysis of several hundred of the donors. A group of highly shared sequence variants was considered likely to be a technical artifact of the sequencing pipeline. In a later analysis, several top co-occurrence clusters were reported to appear linked to parvovirus B19, influenza, CMV and Epstein-Barr virus. A few of the identified cytomegalovirus-associated TCR beta chains were confirmed in vitro to be specific for cytomegalovirus antigens. The 87-base-pair reads could not distinguish some IMGT-functional V segments, including TRBV6-2 and TRBV6-3, so those segments were excluded. Roughly uniform sequencing depth across donors was assumed in presence/absence analyses, although this assumption may not hold. A later analysis found that HLA-associated TCR beta chains were more clonally expanded and had lower generation probabilities than equally common non-associated chains. Cytomegalovirus status was reported to be diagnosed by the classifier with high specificity and sensitivity in both the original and validation cohorts. A later analysis found that TCR association rates varied across HLA loci, with DRB1 alleles showing the most associated TCRs and HLA-C alleles the fewest. Most CMV-associated TCR beta chains appeared to be HLA-restricted in a later analysis, and the HLA associations seemed to be driven largely by CMV exposure. A total of about 150 TCR beta chains were listed by the study as associated with cytomegalovirus. An association between a missense DCLRE1C variant and V-gene and J-gene trimming of TCR beta chains was found in a later genetic analysis and replicated in an independent cohort. In this cohort, only TCR beta chains were sequenced, and detectable features were limited by the absence of alpha or paired-chain data. Linkage disequilibrium might explain the correlated functional status among segregating V segments, but an unknown experimental factor could not be ruled out. Strong co-occurrence of HLA alleles, especially DR and DQ, made assigning TCR associations to individual alleles difficult. In a later genetic analysis, fewer N-insertions in productive TCRs were reported among donors in an Asian-associated ancestry cluster than the 666-donor mean. A further reported finding was that TCR beta sequences accurately predicted the HLA-A and HLA-B alleles for most subjects in the first cohort. CMV serostatus was the only immune exposure information available for the cohort.

At the junction V is shortened by 7 bases and J by 10 bases, with 13 bases in between. Inclusive of the bounding cysteine and phenylalanine, the CDR3 is 12 residues long. This entry keeps only the CDR3 DNA: 36 bases, framed from base 1. CDR1 SGHTA and CDR2 FQGNSA are derived from the germline V gene. Sample: PBMCs. The chain links TRBV7-2 with TRBJ1-4, with the D segment identity uncertain. This TCR was sampled from a woman between 40 and 50 years old in good health and CMV-seropositive. CDR3 protein: CASTRSPGKLFF. The DNA reads TGTGCCAGCACCCGTAGTCCTGGAAAACTGTTTTTT. The variable domain in full, with residues beyond the CDR3 obtained from the reference TRBV7-2 and TRBJ1-4 genes, is GAGVSQSPSNKVTEKGKDVELRCDPISGHTALYWYRQSLGQGLEFLIYFQGNSAPDKSGLPSDRFSAERTGGSVSTLTIQRTQQEDSAVYLCASTRSPGKLFFGSGTQLSVL.